The clone carrying this TCR beta chain was observed a few times. These data are taken from a study of CD8+ T cells in alopecia areata. With V trimmed by 5 bases and J by 1 base, 7 bases remained unmatched. There are 15 residues in the CDR3. CDR1 is GTSNPN, CDR2 SVGIG, per germline (reference sequence). Sequencing templates came from extracted RNA that was reverse transcribed into cDNA. Using immunoSEQ multiplex PCR, the repertoire was profiled, and TCRdb retains in-frame clones only, with some absent. The sample lists over 85,000 clones; 35% to 45% were seen once. The sample was CD4+ T cells sorted from blood. The rearrangement joins TRBV30 to TRBJ2-2; TRBD2 aligns across 7 bases. The TCR sequence derives from a human donor with alopecia areata. CDR3 in DNA: TGTGCCTGGGCTAGGGACTACCTGAACACCGGGGAGCTGTTTTTT. Translated, it gives CAWARDYLNTGELFF.